This T cell receptor beta chain was sequenced during a study of T cell responses to AZD1222 COVID-19 vaccine (dated by TCRdb to about 2021). Describing the broader study: AZD1222 recipients given second doses at about 4 weeks or at about 12 weeks were pooled, since spike-specific TCR depth and breadth were not found to differ between the two schedules. Trial participants were enrolled by age into subgroups of 18-55, 56-69 and 70-plus years, and around 150, 28 and 57 TCR-sequenced participants, respectively, were included in these subgroups. TCR sequencing was performed for about 250 trial participants, of whom 207 were given two doses of AZD1222 and about 25 were given two doses of MenACWY control vaccine.

The CDR3 regions of human TCRbeta chains were analyzed by immunosequencing. The authors' pipeline ran thus. Repertoire TCRs were matched against a reference library of SARS-CoV-2-specific TCRs generated with the MIRA antigen-specificity platform. Breadth was defined as the fraction of unique TCRs that were SARS-CoV-2-associated, and depth was defined as the fraction of total T cells that were SARS-CoV-2-associated. Using the MIRA data, each spike-specific TCR was assigned both to the spike region to which the TCR was reactive and to a CD4 or CD8 class. Log10-transformed breadth and depth values were compared by one-way ANOVA with Sidak's multiple comparisons tests. In its TCRdb copy, this immuneACCESS table keeps in-frame sequences only and misses some clones. Where compared with another copy, unresolved V genes explain less than half of these, and the others have no known cause. V and J calls and clone size are copied from that table; D and trimming were computed from the DNA. The sample contains fewer than 120,000 clones, 92% of them found a single time. The ten largest clones add up to about 7.8% of the sample.

For this chain, trimming is 5 bases at the V end and 5 bases at the J end, and the number of junction bases without a gene match is 8. Per the germline V gene, MDHEN is the CDR1 and SYDVKM is the CDR2. The CDR3 holds 15 amino acids from the cysteine to the phenylalanine. The retained sequence is limited to the CDR3, 45 bases, with the frame set at the first base. Results and caveats for the whole study, not just this receptor: Only a handful of AZD1222 recipients were SARS-CoV-2 seropositive at baseline, limiting conclusions about previously exposed vaccinees. Reportedly, close to half of the unique spike-specific TCRs recognized epitopes lying outside the regions that are mutated in the B.1.351 and B.1.1.7 variants. Participants were mostly white British and included more females than males, and it was suggested by the authors that clonal diversity may have been underestimated. No day 14 peak-response samples were available, so repertoires were characterized only after the peak T cell response. In the small 56-69-year group, the increase in depth fell short of significance, most likely because of low power. After two AZD1222 doses, both the breadth and the depth of spike-specific TCRs were significantly higher than at day 0 and than in MenACWY recipients. The vaccine-associated CD4 TCRs covered the entire spike protein, and the dominant responses fell in regions 160-218 and 743-854.

Comment on this clone: Its cognate antigen has yet to be identified. No much larger clone exists at a distance of one base, and base qualities are not known.

The sample's time point label, decoded: baseline before first vaccination. The vaccinee samples were drawn from two UK trials, COV001 and COV002, one of which was a single-blind randomized controlled phase 2/3 trial testing AZD1222 (ChAdOx1 nCoV-19) in healthy adults. For TCRbeta chain sequencing, PBMC samples were collected from trial participants at day 0 and at day 28 after the second dose. This chain is built from TRBV28 and TRBJ1-5; 8 bases in the middle match TRBD1. Material: peripheral blood, obtained on day 0 of AZD1222 vaccination. The TCR comes from an adult in good health. The CDR3: CASSNPGQGDQPQHF. The DNA sequence reads TGTGCCAGCAGTAACCCCGGACAGGGAGATCAGCCCCAGCATTTT. Joined to the reference TRBV28 and TRBJ1-5 proteins, this CDR3 gives the full variable domain: DVKVTQSSRYLVKRTGEKVFLECVQDMDHENMFWYRQDPGLGLRLIYFSYDVKMKEKGDIPEGYSVSREKKERFSLILESASTNQTSMYLCASSNPGQGDQPQHFGDGTRLSIL.